Listed below are T cell receptor beta chains from one sample, sequenced in a study of blood T cell repertoires in COVID-19. Libraries were prepared by immunoSEQ multiplex PCR; TCRdb keeps only in-frame clonotypes and omits some of them. The sample has under 200,000 clones; 75% to 90% are singletons. The material sequenced was peripheral blood. These TCRs come from a middle-aged woman with acute or convalescent COVID-19. CDR3s include the opening cysteine and the closing phenylalanine or tryptophan. Fields, in order: CDR3 DNA, CDR3 protein, V gene, J gene, clone size, D gene. The D gene is left open where the match is weak. Only some rows state a clone size, as once, few, many or a class for expanded clones.

TGTGCCAGCAGTGGGACAGGGGAGCACACTGAAGCTTTCTTT	CASSGTGEHTEAFF	TRBV2	TRBJ1-1	NA	TRBD1
TGTGCCTGGATAAAGGGACAGGCCCTCTACAATGAGCAGTTCTTC	CAWIKGQALYNEQFF	TRBV30	TRBJ2-1	NA	TRBD1
TGTGCCAGCAGCCGCCGGGAGCCAAACACCATATATTTT	CASSRREPNTIYF	TRBV7-8	TRBJ1-3	NA	NA
TGTGCCAGCAGTGCCGGACTGGACCCAGCCAAAAACATTCAGTACTTC	CASSAGLDPAKNIQYF	TRBV6-1	TRBJ2-4	NA	NA
TGTGCCAGCAGGCTGACAGGGATGAACACTGAAGCTTTCTTT	CASRLTGMNTEAFF	TRBV6-4	TRBJ1-1	NA	TRBD1
TGCGCCAGCAGCACCGCTTATACTAGCGGAGATCCCACAGATACGCAGTATTTT	CASSTAYTSGDPTDTQYF	TRBV5-1	TRBJ2-3	NA	TRBD2
TGTGCCAGCAGAGGAGGGGACAGGGTGTGGAATAAATCACCCCTCCACTTT	CASRGGDRVWNKSPLHF	TRBV27	TRBJ1-6	NA	TRBD1
TGCGCCAGCAGCTCAGGACAGGGGATTTTTAGACAGGGCTACACCTTC	CASSSGQGIFRQGYTF	TRBV5-1	TRBJ1-2	NA	TRBD1
TGTGCCAGCAGCCAAGGTTCGTATCAGCCCCAGCATTTT	CASSQGSYQPQHF	TRBV14	TRBJ1-5	NA	NA
TGTGCCAGCAGCTTGGGGGGGACAGGGAACTATGGCTACACCTTC	CASSLGGTGNYGYTF	TRBV5-5	TRBJ1-2	NA	TRBD1
TGCGCCAGCAGCTACAGACATCCAGTCCAGGAGACCCAGTACTTC	CASSYRHPVQETQYF	TRBV5-1	TRBJ2-5	once	NA
TGTGCCAGCAGCGAGGAGAGGACTAGCGGGAGTGCCGGGGAGCTGTTTTTT	CASSEERTSGSAGELFF	TRBV7-2	TRBJ2-2	NA	TRBD2
TGCGCCAGCAGTGAGGGGGAAATTAGTCAGCCCCAGCATTTT	CASSEGEISQPQHF	TRBV5-1	TRBJ1-5	NA	NA
TGCAGCGTTGATGCGACAGGGGATCCCAATCAGCCCCAGCATTTT	CSVDATGDPNQPQHF	TRBV29-1	TRBJ1-5	NA	TRBD1
TGTGCCAGCAGCTTAGGCGGACAGGGCATAGTGGTGCCCCAGCATTTT	CASSLGGQGIVVPQHF	TRBV7-2	TRBJ1-5	NA	TRBD1
TGTGCCACCAGTGATGCGAGACTAGCGCGGCGAGGTGAGCAGTTCTTC	CATSDARLARRGEQFF	TRBV24-1	TRBJ2-1	once	TRBD2
TGTGCCAGCAGCGTAGCTTGGGGGCACGACGAGCAGTACTTC	CASSVAWGHDEQYF	TRBV9	TRBJ2-7	NA	NA
TGTGCCAGCAGCTTAGGGCGGGGAGGGAGCGGCTACACCTTC	CASSLGRGGSGYTF	TRBV11-2	TRBJ1-2	NA	NA
TGTGCCAGCAGGGACAGCCAAACTAATGAAAAACTGTTTTTT	CASRDSQTNEKLFF	TRBV6-5	TRBJ1-4	NA	NA
TGTGCCAGCAGTTCGACGGAGGTCCTGGGAGAGACCCAGTACTTC	CASSSTEVLGETQYF	TRBV6-2/TRBV6-3	TRBJ2-5	NA	NA
TGTGCCACCAGCAGAGGGGAGACGTCTCTGACCCAGTACTTC	CATSRGETSLTQYF	TRBV15	TRBJ2-5	NA	NA
TGTGCCAGCAGCACGCAGGGGTACAATCAGCCCCAGCATTTT	CASSTQGYNQPQHF	TRBV6-5	TRBJ1-5	NA	NA
TGTGCCAGCAGCCCGGCCGGGGGATCCCACGAGCAGTACTTC	CASSPAGGSHEQYF	TRBV7-9	TRBJ2-7	NA	NA
TGTGCCATCGGGGGCCACACAGATACGCAGTATTTT	CAIGGHTDTQYF	TRBV10-3	TRBJ2-3	NA	NA
TGTGCCTCATCCGGGACTACTCAAGTAGAGACCCAGTACTTC	CASSGTTQVETQYF	TRBV30	TRBJ2-5	NA	TRBD2
TGTGCCAGCACCCTAATGGGTGGCGGGGGGGCCTACAATGAGCAGTTCTTC	CASTLMGGGGAYNEQFF	TRBV7-6	TRBJ2-1	NA	TRBD2
TGTGCCAGCAGTGAAACTAGCGGCATCACAGATACGCAGTATTTT	CASSETSGITDTQYF	TRBV6-1	TRBJ2-3	NA	TRBD2
TGTGCCAGCAGCTCGATAGCGGGAGCGGAAGATACGCAGTATTTT	CASSSIAGAEDTQYF	TRBV7-9	TRBJ2-3	NA	TRBD2
TGTGCCAGCAGTGACGTTAGCGGGAGCTCCTACAATGAGCAGTTCTTC	CASSDVSGSSYNEQFF	TRBV6-4	TRBJ2-1	NA	TRBD2
TGTGCCAGTAGTATACGTCCGACAGGGTGGAATGAGCAGTTCTTC	CASSIRPTGWNEQFF	TRBV19	TRBJ2-1	NA	TRBD1
TGTGCCAGCAGTCTCTTAATGTGGGGACAGGGGACCACTGAAGCTTTCTTT	CASSLLMWGQGTTEAFF	TRBV28	TRBJ1-1	once	TRBD1
TGTGCCAGCAGTGAACAGGGAACCCCCCCTGACTTC	CASSEQGTPPDF	TRBV6-1	TRBJ2-7	NA	NA
TGTGCCAGCACCTCGGGTAGTTACGAGCAGTACTTC	CASTSGSYEQYF	TRBV28	TRBJ2-7	NA	NA
TGTGCCACCAGCTTCACCACTGGGGGGTACGGTGAAGCTTTCTTT	CATSFTTGGYGEAFF	TRBV15	TRBJ1-1	NA	NA
TGTGCCAGCAGCTACAGGGGGGACACTGAAGCTTTCTTT	CASSYRGDTEAFF	TRBV7-8	TRBJ1-1	NA	TRBD1
TGCGCCAGCAGCCCATCCTCGGGCAGGGGTGGAAACACCATATATTTT	CASSPSSGRGGNTIYF	TRBV4-1	TRBJ1-3	NA	NA
TGTGCCAGCAGCGATCGGGGGGACCCAAATGAAAAACTGTTTTTT	CASSDRGDPNEKLFF	TRBV27	TRBJ1-4	few	NA
TGCGCCAGCAGCTCGGGACAGCCCAACACTGAAGCTTTCTTT	CASSSGQPNTEAFF	TRBV5-1	TRBJ1-1	few	TRBD1
TGCGCCAGCAGCTGGGGACAGGGGGCGGGTTTCGTTTCACCCCTCCACTTT	CASSWGQGAGFVSPLHF	TRBV5-1	TRBJ1-6	NA	TRBD1
TGTGCCAGCAGTTCGCGAAGGGGCCGACAGGGGGGAAGCTCCTACGAGCAGTACTTC	CASSSRRGRQGGSSYEQYF	TRBV28	TRBJ2-7	NA	TRBD1
TGTGCCAGCAGCGACAAGATGGACTACGAGCAGTACTTC	CASSDKMDYEQYF	TRBV3-1/TRBV3-2	TRBJ2-7	NA	NA
TGTGCCATCAGTGAATCCACAGGGACCACCCAAGAGACCCAGTACTTC	CAISESTGTTQETQYF	TRBV10-3	TRBJ2-5	NA	NA
TGTGCCAGCAGCCTTACCGGGACAGGGGCCACTGAAGCTTTCTTT	CASSLTGTGATEAFF	TRBV11-2	TRBJ1-1	NA	TRBD1
TGTGCCAGCAGCCAAGCGGGGGGTGAGGGTCCACAGCCCCAGCATTTT	CASSQAGGEGPQPQHF	TRBV3-1/TRBV3-2	TRBJ1-5	NA	NA
TGTGCCAGCACCCCCAGCGGCGGGGGAAATCAGCCCCAGCATTTT	CASTPSGGGNQPQHF	TRBV6-5	TRBJ1-5	once	NA
TGTGCCAGCTCACAAGAACCCCAAAGACAGGGTAGGCACGAGCAGTACTTC	CASSQEPQRQGRHEQYF	TRBV18	TRBJ2-7	NA	TRBD1
TGCGCCAGCAGCCAAGATGGAGGGATTGGTACTGAAGCTTTCTTT	CASSQDGGIGTEAFF	TRBV4-1	TRBJ1-1	NA	NA
TGTGCCAGCAGTTTATCTGCGGCTAATGAAAAACTGTTTTTT	CASSLSAANEKLFF	TRBV27	TRBJ1-4	NA	NA
TGTGCCAGCCAAGCGGAGGCTGAGGAGACCCAGTACTTC	CASQAEAEETQYF	TRBV11-3	TRBJ2-5	NA	NA